This entry describes one T cell receptor beta chain. The entry originates in a study of shared clonotypes between healthy human individuals. Donors were healthy HIV-negative adults without recent acute infections or vaccinations. V lost 4 bases, J lost 0 bases, and 18 bases lay in between. This CDR3 has 17 amino acids. Germline V gene lookup returns CDR1 SGHAT and CDR2 FQDESV (reference sequence). The genomic DNA of each subset was split evenly across several immunoSEQ plates. Measured with immunoSEQ multiplex PCR; TCRdb has only the in-frame clones, and not every one. This repertoire shows around 690,000 clones, 90% found once; its top ten account for roughly 36%.

This receptor was taken from a man younger than 30 in good health. Some clones in this sample may be carry-over from other donors' samples. The rearrangement joins TRBV11-1 to TRBJ1-1, with a weak D call TRBD1 (6 bases). The sequencing input was memory CD8+ T cells from PBMCs. Subset noted: CD45RO+ cells pooled with CCR7-negative TemRA cells. The CDR3 sequence is CASSSDLLGGMNTEAFF. In DNA, the CDR3 is TGTGCCAGCAGCTCCGACCTCCTAGGGGGAATGAACACTGAAGCTTTCTTT.